This entry lists 32 T cell receptor beta chains sequenced from one sample in a study of T cells expressing NK-cell markers. TCRdb reanalyzed the 5' RACE reads and collapses them to one entry per CDR3 protein, without DNA. This listing includes fewer than 300,000 distinct CDR3 sequences. The sequenced sample consisted of blood T cells: a sorted CD56 or NKG2C T cell subset, CD4+ or CD8+ T cells, or bulk PBMC T cells (not recorded which). These receptors all come from a woman aged 18-70 years in good health.

V gene TRBV12-3 or TRBV12-4 combines with J gene TRBJ2-3. The CDR3 runs 13 residues. CDR3 sequence: CASSSEVGDTQYF.

This rearrangement joins TRBV5-1 to TRBJ1-2; TCRdb's assignment of TRBD1 cannot be checked, as there is no DNA. Germline CDR1 and CDR2: SGHRS and YFSETQ. CDR3 length: 14 residues. The CDR3 loop reads CASSLVPGGGGYTF.

J is TRBJ2-2 and V is TRBV7-3; TCRdb proposes TRBD1, but this gene call is untestable without DNA. From germline, CDR1 is SGHTA and CDR2 FQGTGA. The CDR3 runs to 18 residues. This chain's CDR3 is CASSLTSRDRGLDGELFF.

The J gene is TRBJ1-3, the V gene TRBV9. There are 13 residues in the CDR3. Germline V gene lookup returns CDR1 SGDLS and CDR2 YYNGEE. The CDR3 sequence is CASSPSSGNTIYF.

The chain combines TRBV20-1 with TRBJ2-2; TCRdb's D gene call, TRBD1, goes unchecked for lack of DNA. Germline values: CDR1 DFQATT, CDR2 SNEGSKA (reference sequence). The CDR3 has 18 amino acids. CDR3 sequence: CSARRHKTGAPFAGELFF.

V gene TRBV5-1 combines with J gene TRBJ2-2; the TRBD1 assignment by TCRdb is unverifiable without DNA. The CDR3 totals 16 residues. From germline, CDR1 is SGHRS and CDR2 YFSETQ. CDR3 sequence reads: CASTEQGGAGTGELFF. Variable domain in full (rest from reference TRBV5-1 and TRBJ2-2): KAGVTQTPRYLIKTRGQQVTLSCSPISGHRSVSWYQQTPGQGLQFLFEYFSETQRNKGNFPGRFSGRQFSNSRSEMNVSTLELGDSALYLCASTEQGGAGTGELFFGEGSRLTVL.

The genes are TRBV6-1 and TRBJ2-1; TCRdb's D call, TRBD2, is unchecked because there is no DNA. The V gene's germline CDR1 is MNHNS and CDR2 SASEGT. This CDR3 has 14 amino acids. The CDR3: CASSGGRSYNEQFF.

The chain links TRBV11-2 to TRBJ1-2; absent DNA, TCRdb's TRBD1 call cannot be checked. Germline assignment: CDR1 SGHAT and CDR2 FQNNGV. The CDR3 extends over 15 amino acids. The CDR3 sequence: CASSPRGVLGYGYTF. The variable domain in full, completed from reference TRBV11-2 and TRBJ1-2, reads EAGVAQSPRYKIIEKRQSVAFWCNPISGHATLYWYQQILGQGPKLLIQFQNNGVVDDSQLPKDRFSAERLKGVDSTLKIQPAKLEDSAVYLCASSPRGVLGYGYTFGSGTRLTVV.

V and J are TRBV18 and TRBJ1-1; the TRBD1 assignment by TCRdb is unverifiable without DNA. This CDR3 contains 17 residues. Germline CDR1 KGHSH, CDR2 LQKENI. The chain's CDR3 is CASSAGQGRPMNTEAFF.

The rearrangement uses TRBV12-5 and TRBJ2-5; TCRdb outputs TRBD1, but without DNA this stays unchecked. This CDR3 has 14 amino acids. The germline gives CDR1 LGHNT, CDR2 FRNRAP. CDR3 loop: CASGMTGTQETQYF.

V gene TRBV23-1 combines with J gene TRBJ1-1. Being an ORF, TRBV23-1 has a function that is uncertain. The CDR3 has 12 residues. This CDR3 is CASVQKNTEAFF.

The chain uses TRBV3-1 and TRBJ2-3. The CDR3 length is 14 residues. Germline CDR1 and CDR2: LGHDT and YNNKEL (reference sequence). The CDR3 here is CASRKRLPRDTQYF.

The chain employs TRBV20-1 and TRBJ2-1; lacking DNA, the TRBD1 call made by TCRdb goes unchecked. The germline gives CDR1 DFQATT, CDR2 SNEGSKA (reference sequence). There are 18 residues in the CDR3. CDR3 region: CSARGANRAGGLYNEQFF.

The chain combines TRBV10-3 with TRBJ2-5. Germline-derived CDR1 and CDR2 are ENHRY and SYGVKD. The CDR3 runs 13 residues. The CDR3 loop reads CAIMGNSQETQYF.

The chain recombines TRBV4-2 with TRBJ1-2; TCRdb's D call, TRBD1, is unchecked because there is no DNA. This CDR3 region has 15 residues. In germline, CDR1 is LGHNA, CDR2 YNFKEQ. Here the CDR3 reads CASSQGTGTNYGYTF.

CDR3 protein: CASSSGTSGIETQYF. This chain links TRBV5-1 with TRBJ2-5; the TRBD2 assignment by TCRdb is unverifiable without DNA. The CDR3 is 15 residues long. Germline assignment: CDR1 SGHRS and CDR2 YFSETQ.

The chain employs TRBV18 and TRBJ2-7; the TCRdb call, TRBD2, lacks DNA for checking. The CDR3 has 15 amino acids. Germline CDR1 and CDR2: KGHSH and LQKENI. The CDR3 loop is CASSPTSGETYEQYF.

V gene TRBV7-9 combines with J gene TRBJ2-5; TCRdb names TRBD2, which stays unverified in the absence of DNA. CDR1 is SEHNR, CDR2 FQNEAQ, per germline (reference sequence). The CDR3 length is 15 residues. The CDR3 loop reads CASSRQRGGTETQYF.

The rearrangement uses TRBV12-3 or TRBV12-4 and TRBJ2-3; the D call from TCRdb, TRBD2, cannot be confirmed without DNA. The CDR3 totals 16 residues. Here the CDR3 reads CASTVDGGPGTDTQYF.

The rearrangement uses TRBV15 and TRBJ1-5. CDR1 is LNHNV, CDR2 YYDKDF, per germline (reference sequence). The length of the CDR3 is 14 residues. This CDR3 is CATSRDYSNQPQHF.

The CDR3 spells CSAQYRGQAKNIQYF. V usage is TRBV20-1 and J usage is TRBJ2-4; the D call from TCRdb, TRBD1, cannot be confirmed without DNA. The CDR3 totals 15 residues. Germline V gene lookup returns CDR1 DFQATT and CDR2 SNEGSKA (reference sequence).

The chain is built from TRBV6-2 or TRBV6-3 and TRBJ2-1; there is no DNA to check the TCRdb D call of TRBD2. Germline V CDR1 and CDR2: MNHEY, SVGEGT. The length of the CDR3 is 15 residues. The CDR3 sequence is CASSYGGGARYEQFF.

The V call is TRBV18, the J call TRBJ1-1; TCRdb designates TRBD1, a call that cannot be tested without DNA. The CDR3 length is 16 residues. The V gene's germline CDR1 is KGHSH and CDR2 LQKENI. The CDR3 is CASSPSLGVGAAEAFF.

The CDR3 region is CASSQDWGQGTDTQYF. This chain joins TRBV14 and TRBJ2-3; without DNA, the TCRdb call of TRBD1 cannot be checked. The CDR3 is 16 residues long. The germline V gene encodes CDR1 SGHDN and CDR2 FVKESK.

The V gene is TRBV15, the J gene TRBJ2-5; the D gene TCRdb calls, TRBD2, cannot be checked with no DNA. In germline, CDR1 is LNHNV, CDR2 YYDKDF (reference sequence). The CDR3 extends over 14 amino acids. CDR3 protein: CATSTPGRAETQYF.

This sequence joins TRBV30 and TRBJ1-5; the TCRdb D gene call, TRBD1, has no DNA to confirm it. In germline, CDR1 is GTSNPN, CDR2 SVGIG (reference sequence). This CDR3 spans 15 amino acids. The CDR3 reads CAWSGGQGARQPQHF.

This rearrangement joins TRBV12-3 or TRBV12-4 to TRBJ2-5; without DNA, the TCRdb call of TRBD1 cannot be checked. CDR3 size: 14 residues. CDR3 region: CASRSDGAAETQYF.

V gene TRBV11-1 combines with J gene TRBJ2-1. Germline V gene data show CDR1 as SGHAT and CDR2 as FQDESV (reference sequence). The CDR3 contains 14 residues. CDR3 loop: CASSLEPPRNEQFF. The variable domain in full, with the rest retrieved from reference TRBV11-1 and TRBJ2-1, is EAEVAQSPRYKITEKSQAVAFWCDPISGHATLYWYRQILGQGPELLVQFQDESVVDDSQLPKDRFSAERLKGVDSTLKIQPAELGDSAMYLCASSLEPPRNEQFFGPGTRLTVL.

This sequence joins TRBV6-5 and TRBJ1-2; the D call from TCRdb, TRBD1, cannot be confirmed without DNA. CDR1 and CDR2 (germline): MNHEY, SVGAGI. The CDR3 is 14 residues long. The CDR3 region is CASSYTGSPGGYTF.

The chain couples TRBV19 to TRBJ2-7; TCRdb proposes TRBD2, but this gene call is untestable without DNA. The CDR3 has 16 residues. The germline CDR1 and CDR2 sequences are LNHDA and SQIVND (reference sequence). The chain's CDR3 is CASSKPQRAPSYEQYF.

The rearrangement uses TRBV29-1 and TRBJ1-1; TCRdb returns TRBD1, unconfirmable since there is no DNA. Germline loops: CDR1 SQVTM, CDR2 ANQGSEA. This CDR3 is built from 13 residues. Here the CDR3 reads CSVEPSAGAEAFF.

The genes are TRBV5-5 and TRBJ2-7; TCRdb gives TRBD1 as the D gene, but with no DNA this cannot be confirmed. The CDR3 contains 15 residues. CDR1 and CDR2 from the germline V gene are SGHKS and YYEKEE (reference sequence). CDR3 protein: CASSLESGQGYEQYF. Full variable domain (missing parts from reference TRBV5-5 and TRBJ2-7): DAGVTQSPTHLIKTRGQQVTLRCSPISGHKSVSWYQQVLGQGPQFIFQYYEKEERGRGNFPDRFSARQFPNYSSELNVNALLLGDSALYLCASSLESGQGYEQYFGPGTRLTVT.